The 21 T cell receptor beta chains given below trace back to one sample, sequenced in a study of T cells in women clearing cervical HPV infection. The assay was immunoSEQ multiplex PCR, and TCRdb's table has in-frame clones only and misses some. Its table records 35,000 to 45,000 clones. Sequenced: blood buffy coat. The receptors come from a woman between 18 and 70 years old with a cervical HPV16 infection that either progressed to CIN3+ or cleared (not recorded which).

Concerning this clone itself: The read terminates 3 residues ahead of where the CDR3 ends, so the germline J gene completes it. This chain links TRBV7-6 with TRBJ2-3, with 10 bases that match TRBD2. CDR1 SGHVS and CDR2 FNYEAQ come from the germline V gene. The CDR3 totals 14 residues. The CDR3 sequence: CASSSSGRVETQYF. Incomplete CDR3 DNA: TGTGCCAGCAGCTCTAGCGGGAGAGTGGAGACG.

Details on this clone: The read gets to within 3 residues of the CDR3 end, and the germline J gene fills in the rest. This chain links TRBV7-8 with TRBJ1-2, with D hard to call. The CDR3 covers 14 residues. Germline V lookup: CDR1 SGHVS, CDR2 FQNEAQ. The DNA read from the CDR3 is TGTGCCAGCAGCTCCTTAGCGGGAGCCTACGAC. Translated: CASSSLAGAYD. The whole CDR3 is CASSSLAGAYDYTF.

The CDR3: CASSQEMGRGRSPLHF. The part of the CDR3 DNA that was read is TGTGCCAGCAGCCAAGAAATGGGGAGGGGGCGATCACCC. The genes are TRBV4-2 and TRBJ1-6; 7 bases are a match to TRBD1. Coverage ceases 3 residues before the CDR3 finishes, and the germline J gene fills in the end. The CDR3 runs 16 residues. Looked up from germline, CDR1 is LGHNA and CDR2 is YNFKEQ. Trimming took 0 bases from V and 10 from J; bases not matched to a gene: 9.

Of note for this clone: The read stops 3 residues short of the end of the CDR3; the missing end is completed from the germline J gene. The J gene is TRBJ2-1, the V gene TRBV4-2, with D tentatively TRBD2 (5 bases). The CDR3 is made up of 17 amino acids. V was shortened by 4 bases and J by 6 bases, with 22 bases between the two germline ends. Germline lookup yields CDR1 LGHNA and CDR2 YNFKEQ. CDR3 in amino acids: CASSLLGRSGSLNEQFF. Partial CDR3 DNA: TGTGCCAGCAGCCTCCTCGGCCGGAGCGGTTCACTCAATGAG.

Frequency places this clone as medium-sized. The CDR3 DNA, read in part, is TGTGCCAGCAGTGAAGGGGCGTCCTACGAG. Translated, it gives CASSEGASYE. The CDR3 in its entirety is CASSEGASYEQYF. The chain combines TRBV2 with TRBJ2-7; no reliable D call. The read halts 3 residues ahead of the CDR3 end, with the missing end drawn from the germline J gene. Looked up from germline, CDR1 is SNHLY and CDR2 is FYNNEI. With 1 base removed from V and 1 base from J, the gap between germline ends came to 5 bases. This CDR3 region has 13 residues.

The CDR3 loop is CASSQAATGNTEAFF. The part of the CDR3 DNA that was read is TGCGCCAGCAGCCAAGCGGCTACAGGGAACACTGAA. The rearrangement uses TRBV4-1 and TRBJ1-1; TRBD1 is a possible D gene (5 bases). The read falls 3 residues short of the CDR3 end, and the missing part is taken from the germline J gene. CDR3 size: 15 residues. V dropped 1 base and J dropped 1 base, with 10 bases sitting between them. Germline V CDR1 and CDR2: MGHRA, YSYEKL.

The sequenced CDR3 bases are TGTGCCACGGCGCTAGCGGTGAACAATGAG. As protein: CATALAVNNE. In full, the CDR3 reads CATALAVNNEQFF. The chain joins TRBV19 to TRBJ2-1; TRBD2 matches at 7 bases. The missing CDR3 end, 3 residues past where the read stops, is filled in from the germline J gene. The germline V gene encodes CDR1 LNHDA and CDR2 SQIVND (reference sequence). The CDR3 sequence is 13 residues long. The J segment lost 5 bases and the V segment lost 10 bases, leaving 8 bases of the junction unmatched. The full variable domain, rest sourced from reference TRBV19 and TRBJ2-1, is DGGITQSPKYLFRKEGQNVTLSCEQNLNHDAMYWYRQDPGQGLRLIYYSQIVNDFQKGDIAEGYSVSREKKESFPLTVTSAQKNPTAFYLCATALAVNNEQFFGPGTRLTVL.

Concerning this clone: The CDR3 end is not reached by the read, which stops 3 residues before it; the germline J gene fills it in. The J gene is TRBJ2-3, the V gene TRBV19; tentative D call: TRBD1 (6 bases). Per germline, CDR1 LNHDA and CDR2 SQIVND (reference sequence). The CDR3 is made up of 13 amino acids. The CDR3 loop reads CASSGTLYQPQYF. The sequenced part of the CDR3 DNA is TGTGCCAGTAGCGGGACACTTTATCAGCCG. The complete variable domain, with remaining parts taken from reference TRBV19 and TRBJ2-3, reads DGGITQSPKYLFRKEGQNVTLSCEQNLNHDAMYWYRQDPGQGLRLIYYSQIVNDFQKGDIAEGYSVSREKKESFPLTVTSAQKNPTAFYLCASSGTLYQPQYFGPGTRLTVL.

On this clone itself: The observed sequence ends 3 residues before the CDR3 terminus, with the missing tail filled in from the germline J gene. This chain uses TRBV7-2 with TRBJ1-2; D gene uncertain. The CDR3 has 15 amino acids. Germline values: CDR1 SGHTA, CDR2 FQGNSA. Trimming removed 3 bases at V and 2 bases at J, with 13 bases between. The CDR3 is CASSFSLTGNYGYTF. CDR3 bases read: TGTGCCAGCAGCTTTTCCTTGACCGGGAACTATGGC.

With respect to this clone: The CDR3 goes on 3 residues after the read ends, and that part is filled in from the germline J gene. This chain connects TRBV20-1 to TRBJ2-7; the match to TRBD2 covers 8 bases. V shed 3 bases, J shed 5 bases, and the junction held 9 bases outside the gene matches. The germline CDR1 and CDR2 sequences are DFQATT and SNEGSKA (reference sequence). The CDR3 consists of 14 residues. The CDR3 protein is CSASVAGGANEQYF. The covered CDR3 bases are TGCAGTGCTAGCGTCGCGGGAGGCGCCAACGAG.

As concerns this clone: The DNA ends 3 residues before the CDR3 does, and the rest of the CDR3 is filled in from the germline J gene. The chain carries TRBV7-9 and TRBJ2-4; possibly TRBD1 for D (6 bases). This CDR3 spans 13 amino acids. CDR1 and CDR2 from the germline V gene are SEHNR and FQNEAQ (reference sequence). CDR3 DNA, as far as it was read: TGTGCCAGCAGCTCCTATCAGGGGTCGGGT. Translation gives CASSSYQGSG. The complete CDR3 protein is CASSSYQGSGQYF.

As concerns this clone: The sequence runs out 3 residues before the end of the CDR3; the remainder is reconstructed from the germline J gene. The chain combines TRBV6-1 with TRBJ2-1; no reliable D call. Trimming took off 3 bases at V and 8 bases at J, with 2 bases between the two ends. The CDR3 runs 10 residues. Germline CDR1 reads MNHNS; CDR2 reads SASEGT. CDR3 bases read: TGTGCCAGCAGTGACGATGAG. Residues: CASSDDE. The whole CDR3 region reads CASSDDEQFF.

With respect to this clone: The CDR3 is cut off 3 residues early in the read; its end comes from the germline J gene. This chain connects TRBV5-4 to TRBJ1-2; D unclear. The CDR3 contains 13 residues. V lost 0 bases to trimming and J lost 2 bases, with 5 bases between them. Germline V gives CDR1 SGHNT, CDR2 YYREEE (reference sequence). This CDR3 is CASSLGQNYGYTF. The CDR3 DNA, read in part, is TGTGCCAGCAGCTTGGGTCAAAACTATGGC.

The sequenced CDR3 bases are TGTGCCAGCAGTGAAGTTTATGTACCCTCTAAG. Translation: CASSEVYVPSK. In full, the CDR3 is CASSEVYVPSKLFF. The chain uses TRBV2 and TRBJ2-2; D gene unclear. The sequence runs out 3 residues before the end of the CDR3; the remainder is reconstructed from the germline J gene. This CDR3 has 14 amino acids. In germline, CDR1 is SNHLY, CDR2 FYNNEI.

As regards this clone: Sequencing ends 3 residues short of the CDR3 end; the germline J gene provides the rest. This sequence joins TRBV18 and TRBJ1-2; TRBD1 matches 7 bases. CDR3 length: 15 residues. V shed 2 bases, J shed 2 bases, and the junction held 5 bases outside the gene matches. Germline assignment: CDR1 KGHSH and CDR2 LQKENI. The CDR3 sequence is CASSPGTGVNYGYTF. The CDR3 DNA, read in part, is TGTGCCAGCTCACCAGGCACAGGGGTAAACTATGGC.

In regard to this clone: The read ends 3 residues early relative to the CDR3; the germline J gene fills the gap. The chain carries TRBV4-1 and TRBJ2-7; TRBD1 agrees at 7 bases. The CDR3 runs 14 residues. The germline gives CDR1 MGHRA, CDR2 YSYEKL. The V and J ends lost 4 bases and 3 bases, in that order; junction bases with no gene match: 6. CDR3 loop: CASSPQGFGYEQYF. CDR3 bases read: TGCGCCAGCAGCCCACAGGGGTTTGGCTACGAG.

To note about this clone: From the germline J gene comes the end of the CDR3, since the read stops 3 residues before it. The chain couples TRBV5-1 to TRBJ1-1, with 7 bases aligning to TRBD1. V shed 4 bases, J shed 3 bases, and the junction held 6 bases outside the gene matches. Germline V gives CDR1 SGHRS, CDR2 YFSETQ. The CDR3 is made up of 14 amino acids. The CDR3 sequence: CASSPRTGDTEAFF. The sequenced CDR3 bases are TGCGCCAGCAGCCCCCGTACAGGGGACACTGAA. Full variable domain (missing parts from reference TRBV5-1 and TRBJ1-1): KAGVTQTPRYLIKTRGQQVTLSCSPISGHRSVSWYQQTPGQGLQFLFEYFSETQRNKGNFPGRFSGRQFSNSRSEMNVSTLELGDSALYLCASSPRTGDTEAFFGQGTRLTVV.

Comment on this clone: Coverage ceases 3 residues before the CDR3 finishes, and the germline J gene fills in the end. The J gene is TRBJ2-2, the V gene TRBV7-8; D gene ambiguous. The germline V and J ends were trimmed by 0 bases and 6 bases, with 8 bases remaining between them. Germline V gene sequence: CDR1 SGHVS, CDR2 FQNEAQ. The CDR3 has 14 amino acids. The part of the CDR3 DNA that was read is TGTGCCAGCAGCTTAGCTCTTCAGGCCGGGGAG. This sequence encodes CASSLALQAGE. The full CDR3 protein reads CASSLALQAGELFF.

For this clone: Read coverage stops 3 residues before the CDR3 terminus; the germline J gene supplies the remainder. This chain uses TRBV30 with TRBJ1-1; D is unresolved. The V and J ends lost 2 bases and 5 bases respectively, with 12 bases between them. The germline CDR1 and CDR2 sequences are GTSNPN and SVGIG (reference sequence). This CDR3 spans 13 amino acids. The chain's CDR3 is CAWSPNTGTEAFF. The part of the CDR3 DNA that was read is TGTGCCTGGAGTCCTAACACCGGGACTGAA.

To note about this clone: The read stops 3 residues short of the end of the CDR3; the missing end is completed from the germline J gene. The chain recombines TRBV28 with TRBJ2-5, with a tentative D call TRBD1 (5 bases). Trimming removed 4 bases at V and 2 bases at J, with 11 bases between. The V gene's germline CDR1 is MDHEN and CDR2 SYDVKM. The CDR3 is 14 residues long. The CDR3 DNA, read in part, is TGTGCCAGCAGTTCACAGGTGCTTCAAGAGACC. Translating it yields CASSSQVLQET. In full, the CDR3 is CASSSQVLQETQYF.

On this clone itself: The read finishes 3 residues shy of the CDR3 end, and the germline J gene is used to complete it. The gene calls are TRBV5-4 and TRBJ2-2; 7 bases map to TRBD1. The CDR3 consists of 16 residues. V trimming: 2 bases; J trimming: 0 bases; junction bases outside the gene matches: 4. Germline V gene sequence: CDR1 SGHNT, CDR2 YYREEE (reference sequence). The chain's CDR3 is CASSLPTGTNTGELFF. The part of the CDR3 DNA that was read is TGTGCCAGCAGCTTACCGACAGGGACGAACACCGGGGAG. Looking up the rest from reference TRBV5-4 and TRBJ2-2 gives the full variable domain: ETGVTQSPTHLIKTRGQQVTLRCSSQSGHNTVSWYQQALGQGPQFIFQYYREEENGRGNFPPRFSGLQFPNYSSELNVNALELDDSALYLCASSLPTGTNTGELFFGEGSRLTVL.